The T cell receptor (beta chain) under discussion was sequenced for a study of T cells after yellow fever vaccination. One entry per CDR3 protein results from TCRdb running MiXCR on the 5' RACE reads. The data hold about 240,000 distinct CDR3 sequences, with 6% to 7.5% observed a single time. The CDR3 has 14 residues. Germline values: CDR1 MNHEY, CDR2 SVGAGI. V gave up 5 bases and J gave up 6 bases, with 11 bases separating them. Findings of the study overall: Overall, a small share of clonotypes was seen in both CD4 and CD8 compartments.

This clonotype was counted a few times. The target antigen is unknown. The TCR comes from a man between 25 and 39 years old who received the YFV17D yellow fever vaccine. The rearrangement uses TRBV6-5 and TRBJ2-6; D gene uncertain. The input for sequencing was CD4+ T cells sorted from PBMCs, taken 15 days after the yellow fever booster vaccination. The CDR3 here is CASSREDAANVLTF. In nucleotides, the CDR3 is TGTGCCAGCAGTCGTGAGGATGCGGCCAACGTCCTGACTTTC.